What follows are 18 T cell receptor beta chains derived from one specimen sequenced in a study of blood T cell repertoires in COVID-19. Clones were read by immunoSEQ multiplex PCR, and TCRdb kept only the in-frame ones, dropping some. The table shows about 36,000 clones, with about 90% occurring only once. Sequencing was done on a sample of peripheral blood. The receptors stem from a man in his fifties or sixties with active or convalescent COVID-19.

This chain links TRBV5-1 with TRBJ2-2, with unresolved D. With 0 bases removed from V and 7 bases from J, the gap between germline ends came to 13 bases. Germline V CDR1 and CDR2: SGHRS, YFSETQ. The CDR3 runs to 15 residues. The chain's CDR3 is CASSLDWSPHGELFF. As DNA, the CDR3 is TGCGCCAGCAGCTTGGACTGGTCCCCTCACGGGGAGCTGTTTTTT.

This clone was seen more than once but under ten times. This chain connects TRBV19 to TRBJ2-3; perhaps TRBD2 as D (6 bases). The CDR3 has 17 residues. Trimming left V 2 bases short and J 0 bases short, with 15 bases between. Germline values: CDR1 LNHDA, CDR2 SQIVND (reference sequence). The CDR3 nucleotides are TGTGCCAGTAGTATACTTCCTAGCGCGACGAGCACAGATACGCAGTATTTT. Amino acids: CASSILPSATSTDTQYF.

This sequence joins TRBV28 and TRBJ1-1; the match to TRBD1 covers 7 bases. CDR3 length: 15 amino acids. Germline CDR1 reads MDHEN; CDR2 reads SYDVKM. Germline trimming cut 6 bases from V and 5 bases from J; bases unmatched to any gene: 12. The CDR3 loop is CASSPALTGATEAFF. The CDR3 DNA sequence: TGTGCCAGCAGCCCCGCTCTAACAGGGGCGACTGAAGCTTTCTTT.

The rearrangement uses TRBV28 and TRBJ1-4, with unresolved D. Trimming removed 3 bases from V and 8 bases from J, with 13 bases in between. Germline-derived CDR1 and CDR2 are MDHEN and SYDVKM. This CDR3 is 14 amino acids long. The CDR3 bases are TGTGCCAGCAGTTTGGATACGGGGTTGGAAAAACTGTTTTTT. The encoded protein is CASSLDTGLEKLFF.

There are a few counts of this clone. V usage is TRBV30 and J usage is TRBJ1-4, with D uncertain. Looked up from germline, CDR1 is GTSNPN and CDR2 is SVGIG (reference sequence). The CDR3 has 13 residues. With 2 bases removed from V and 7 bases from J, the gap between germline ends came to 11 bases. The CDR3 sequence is CAWSPAGLEKLFF. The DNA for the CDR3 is TGTGCCTGGAGTCCGGCTGGGCTTGAAAAACTGTTTTTT.

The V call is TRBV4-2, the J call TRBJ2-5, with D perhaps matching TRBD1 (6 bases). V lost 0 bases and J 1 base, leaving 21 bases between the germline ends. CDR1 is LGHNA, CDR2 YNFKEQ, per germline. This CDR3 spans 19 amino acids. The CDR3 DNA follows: TGTGCCAGCAGCCAAGATCTTGTACAGGGTCCCACCCTCCAAGAGACCCAGTACTTC. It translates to CASSQDLVQGPTLQETQYF.

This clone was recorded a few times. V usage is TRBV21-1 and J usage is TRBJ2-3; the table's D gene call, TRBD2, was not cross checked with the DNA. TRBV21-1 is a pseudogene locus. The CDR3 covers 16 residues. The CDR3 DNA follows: TGTGCCAGCAGCAAAGGCAGACTAGCGGTGACAGATACGCAGTATTTT. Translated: CASSKGRLAVTDTQYF.

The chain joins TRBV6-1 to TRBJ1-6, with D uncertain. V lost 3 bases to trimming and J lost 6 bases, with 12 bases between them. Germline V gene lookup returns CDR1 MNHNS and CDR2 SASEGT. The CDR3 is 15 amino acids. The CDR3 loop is CASSDLGTFNSPLHF. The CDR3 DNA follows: TGTGCCAGCAGTGATTTGGGCACGTTTAATTCACCCCTCCACTTT.

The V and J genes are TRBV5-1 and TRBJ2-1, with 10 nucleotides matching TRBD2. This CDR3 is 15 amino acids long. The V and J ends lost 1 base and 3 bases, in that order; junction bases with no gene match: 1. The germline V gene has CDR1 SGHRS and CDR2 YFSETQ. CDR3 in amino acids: CASSLSSGSYNEQFF. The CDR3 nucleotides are TGCGCCAGCAGCTTGTCTAGCGGGAGCTACAATGAGCAGTTCTTC.

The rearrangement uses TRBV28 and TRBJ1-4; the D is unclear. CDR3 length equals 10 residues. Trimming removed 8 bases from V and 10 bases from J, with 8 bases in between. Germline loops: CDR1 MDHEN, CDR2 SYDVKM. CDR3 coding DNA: TGTGCCAGCGAGGGTGGAAAACTGTTTTTT. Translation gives CASEGGKLFF.

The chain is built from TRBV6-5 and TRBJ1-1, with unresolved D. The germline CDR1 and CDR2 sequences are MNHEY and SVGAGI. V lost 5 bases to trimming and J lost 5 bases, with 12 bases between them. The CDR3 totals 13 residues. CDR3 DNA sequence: TGTGCCAGCAGTCCTCCCAGTTGGACTGAAGCTTTCTTT. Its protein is CASSPPSWTEAFF.

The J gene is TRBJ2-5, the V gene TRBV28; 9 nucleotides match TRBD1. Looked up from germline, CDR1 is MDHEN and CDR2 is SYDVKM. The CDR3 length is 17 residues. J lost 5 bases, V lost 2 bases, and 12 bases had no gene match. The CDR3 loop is CASSLASGTGNRETQYF. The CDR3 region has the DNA TGTGCCAGCAGTTTAGCCTCCGGGACAGGGAATCGGGAGACCCAGTACTTC.

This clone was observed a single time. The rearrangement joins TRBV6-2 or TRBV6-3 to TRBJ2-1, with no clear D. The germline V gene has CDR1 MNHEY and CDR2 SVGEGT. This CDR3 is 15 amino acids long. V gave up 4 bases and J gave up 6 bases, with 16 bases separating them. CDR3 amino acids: CASSSLTLPSNEQFF. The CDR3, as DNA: TGTGCCAGCAGTTCGTTGACTCTCCCCTCCAATGAGCAGTTCTTC.

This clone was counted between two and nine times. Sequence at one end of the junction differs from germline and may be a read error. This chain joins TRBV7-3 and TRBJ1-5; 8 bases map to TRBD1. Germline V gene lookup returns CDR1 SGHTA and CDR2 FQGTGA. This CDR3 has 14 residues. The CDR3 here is CASSITGGVQPQHF. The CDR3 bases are TGTGCCAGCAGCATAACAGGGGGGGTTCAGCCCCAGCATTTT. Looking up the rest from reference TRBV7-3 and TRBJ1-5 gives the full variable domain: GAGVSQTPSNKVTEKGKYVELRCDPISGHTALYWYRQSLGQGPEFLIYFQGTGAADDSGLPNDRFFAVRPEGSVSTLKIQRTERGDSAVYLCASSITGGVQPQHFGDGTRLSIL.

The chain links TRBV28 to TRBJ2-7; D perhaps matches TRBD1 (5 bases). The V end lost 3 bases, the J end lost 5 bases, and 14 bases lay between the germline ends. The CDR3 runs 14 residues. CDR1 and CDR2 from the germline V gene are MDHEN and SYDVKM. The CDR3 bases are TGTGCCAGCAGTTTTGGGGCAGTTTGGAACGAGCAGTACTTC. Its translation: CASSFGAVWNEQYF.

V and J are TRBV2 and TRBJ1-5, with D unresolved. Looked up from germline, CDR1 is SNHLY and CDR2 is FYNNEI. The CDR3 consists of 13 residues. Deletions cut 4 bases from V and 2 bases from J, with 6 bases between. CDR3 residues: CASSVGGNQPQHF. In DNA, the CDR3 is TGTGCCAGCAGTGTCGGGGGCAATCAGCCCCAGCATTTT.

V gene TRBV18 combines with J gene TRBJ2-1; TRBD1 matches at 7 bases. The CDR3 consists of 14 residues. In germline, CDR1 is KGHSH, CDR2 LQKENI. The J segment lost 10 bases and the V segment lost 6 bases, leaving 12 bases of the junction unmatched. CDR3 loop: CASSLRQGVNEQFF. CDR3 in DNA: TGTGCCAGCTCGCTGCGTCAGGGGGTGAACGAGCAGTTCTTC. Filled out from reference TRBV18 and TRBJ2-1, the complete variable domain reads NAGVMQNPRHLVRRRGQEARLRCSPMKGHSHVYWYRQLPEEGLKFMVYLQKENIIDESGMPKERFSAEFPKEGPSILRIQQVVRGDSAAYFCASSLRQGVNEQFFGPGTRLTVL.

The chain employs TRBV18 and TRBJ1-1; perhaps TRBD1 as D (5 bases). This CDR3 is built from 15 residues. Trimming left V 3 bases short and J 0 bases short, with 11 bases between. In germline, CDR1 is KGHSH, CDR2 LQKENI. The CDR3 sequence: CASSPGLGVNTEAFF. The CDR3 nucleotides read TGTGCCAGCTCACCCGGGTTAGGGGTGAACACTGAAGCTTTCTTT.